This T cell receptor beta chain came from a study of cytomegalovirus exposure and HLA in healthy donors. Study outcomes and limitations: Follow-up analysis seemed to connect common viral pathogens with several of the most significant clusters identified. Later genetic work tied a missense DCLRE1C variant to beta-chain V and J trimming. Whilst most TCR sequences proved rare, a subset of public TCRs occurred across many donors.

The PCR was carried out with 60 Vbeta primers and 13 Jbeta primers. The table came from immunoSEQ multiplex PCR; TCRdb's copy has only in-frame clones and leaves some out. This sample yields 95,000 to 150,000 clones, of which about three quarters are seen a single time; around 1.8% belongs to the top ten. A few counts support this clone. The antigen is not known. This TCR was sampled from a man aged 50 to 60 in good health and CMV-seronegative. Sequences were obtained from PBMCs.

The CDR3 loop reads CASSQVRAGTDTQYF. Here the CDR3 DNA reads TGCGCCAGCAGCCAAGTCAGGGCAGGCACAGATACGCAGTATTTT. The V gene is TRBV4-1, the J gene TRBJ2-3, with D tentatively TRBD1 (5 bases). Germline CDR1 reads MGHRA; CDR2 reads YSYEKL. CDR3 length: 15 residues. Trimming left V 1 base short and J 1 base short, with 9 bases between.